These 23 T cell receptor beta chains share one sample of origin, sequenced in a study of blood T cell repertoires in COVID-19. The assay was immunoSEQ multiplex PCR, and TCRdb's table has in-frame clones only and misses some. Here the sample spans 53,000 or so clones, just under 85% being singletons. The sample taken for sequencing was peripheral blood. The receptor set was obtained from a human donor in a cohort sampled during active COVID-19.

The chain combines TRBV4-1 with TRBJ2-3; 7 bases are a match to TRBD2. The CDR3 is 16 amino acids. CDR1 is MGHRA and CDR2 is YSYEKL in the germline V gene. The ends lost 2 bases at V and 6 bases at J; junction bases unmatched: 11. The CDR3 here is CASSQLAESLGDTQYF. The CDR3 DNA follows: TGCGCCAGCAGCCAACTAGCGGAATCCTTGGGGGATACGCAGTATTTT.

The CDR3 nucleotides read TGCAGTGCTAGTAAAATCGGTGAATCCCAAGAGACCCAGTACTTC. Translating gives CSASKIGESQETQYF. The V gene is TRBV20-1, the J gene TRBJ2-5, with no clear D. Germline V gene lookup returns CDR1 DFQATT and CDR2 SNEGSKA (reference sequence). CDR3 length equals 15 residues. With 3 bases removed from V and 1 base from J, the gap between germline ends came to 15 bases.

This clone was seen only a few times. This chain uses TRBV7-9 with TRBJ2-3, with TRBD2 identical over 9 bases. CDR1 and CDR2 from the germline V gene are SEHNR and FQNEAQ (reference sequence). V lost 10 bases and J lost 6; bases outside the gene matches: 5. The CDR3 has 12 amino acids. The CDR3 loop reads CATREGQDTQYF. The DNA of the CDR3 is TGTGCCACGCGGGAGGGTCAGGATACGCAGTATTTT.

This clone came up once. The J gene is TRBJ1-5, the V gene TRBV5-1; D not resolved. Germline values: CDR1 SGHRS, CDR2 YFSETQ. The CDR3 contains 14 residues. The V and J ends lost 3 bases and 2 bases respectively, with 9 bases between them. DNA of the CDR3: TGCGCCAGCAGCTCGGGGAGCGGCAATCAGCCCCAGCATTTT. It is translated as CASSSGSGNQPQHF. Full variable domain (remainder filled in from reference TRBV5-1 and TRBJ1-5): KAGVTQTPRYLIKTRGQQVTLSCSPISGHRSVSWYQQTPGQGLQFLFEYFSETQRNKGNFPGRFSGRQFSNSRSEMNVSTLELGDSALYLCASSSGSGNQPQHFGDGTRLSIL.

V gene TRBV6-7 combines with J gene TRBJ2-7; D possibly corresponds to TRBD2 (5 bases). TRBV6-7 qualifies as an ORF whose function is uncertain. Trimming removed 7 bases from V and 0 bases from J, with 16 bases in between. The CDR3 covers 15 residues. The CDR3, as DNA: TGTGCCAGCACCCTAGGAGAGGGAAGCTCCTACGAGCAGTACTTC. This gives the protein CASTLGEGSSYEQYF.

The table lists this clone with a count of one. The chain uses TRBV11-3 and TRBJ2-3, with TRBD2 as a possible D gene (5 bases). The CDR3 has 14 amino acids. V lost 2 bases and J 3 bases, leaving 9 bases between the germline ends. Germline-derived CDR1 and CDR2 are SGHNT and YENEEA. The CDR3 here is CASSLFRGTDTQYF. The CDR3 bases are TGTGCCAGCAGCTTATTCCGGGGAACAGATACGCAGTATTTT.

The J gene is TRBJ2-3, the V gene TRBV27; 12 bases are a match to TRBD2. Germline V lookup: CDR1 MNHEY, CDR2 SMNVEV (reference sequence). Trimming took 5 bases from V and 5 from J; bases not matched to a gene: 5. The CDR3 consists of 15 residues. The CDR3: CASSASGRVVDTQYF. The CDR3 nucleotides read TGTGCCAGCAGTGCTAGCGGGAGGGTGGTAGATACGCAGTATTTT.

This chain connects TRBV30 to TRBJ2-1; no clear D. This CDR3 has 13 residues. With 0 bases removed from V and 5 bases from J, the gap between germline ends came to 8 bases. Germline CDR1 and CDR2: GTSNPN and SVGIG (reference sequence). The CDR3 nucleotides are TGTGCCTGGAGTGTGTCGGAGAACAATGAGCAGTTCTTC. Protein sequence: CAWSVSENNEQFF.

This chain uses TRBV3-1 (or the pseudogene TRBV3-2) with TRBJ1-1, with D tentatively TRBD1 (5 bases). V was shortened by 2 bases and J by 1 base, with 11 bases between the two germline ends. This CDR3 spans 15 amino acids. CDR1 is LGHDT, CDR2 YNNKEL, per germline (reference sequence). The DNA for the CDR3 is TGTGCCAGCAGCCAACATCAAACAGGGAACACTGAAGCTTTCTTT. Translated, it gives CASSQHQTGNTEAFF.

This sequence joins TRBV3-1 (or the pseudogene TRBV3-2) and TRBJ2-1, with 9 bases identical to TRBD1. The germline CDR1 and CDR2 sequences are LGHDT and YNNKEL (reference sequence). V shed 4 bases, J shed 7 bases, and the junction held 14 bases outside the gene matches. CDR3 length equals 17 residues. CDR3 sequence: CASSRPSAGQGKNEQFF. The CDR3 coding sequence is TGTGCCAGCAGCCGTCCTTCTGCAGGACAGGGGAAGAATGAGCAGTTCTTC.

V usage is TRBV5-1 and J usage is TRBJ2-5; a weak D match, TRBD1 (6 bases). The CDR3 length is 15 residues. V was clipped by 4 bases and J by 4 bases, with 17 bases between them. In germline, CDR1 is SGHRS, CDR2 YFSETQ. The CDR3 region is CASSPGTNRGETQYF. Written as DNA, the CDR3 is TGCGCCAGCAGCCCCGGGACAAACCGCGGAGAGACCCAGTACTTC.

This clone was picked up one time. The chain couples TRBV6-6 to TRBJ2-2, with D maybe TRBD1 (6 bases). Per germline, CDR1 MNHNY and CDR2 SVGAGI (reference sequence). V shed 0 bases and J shed 6 bases, with 14 bases lying between them. The length of the CDR3 is 16 residues. The CDR3 loop is CASSYSTGTSAGELFF. As DNA, the CDR3 is TGTGCCAGCAGTTACTCGACCGGGACATCGGCCGGGGAGCTGTTTTTT.

The chain carries TRBV6-1 and TRBJ2-7; 7 bases match TRBD1. Germline CDR1 MNHNS, CDR2 SASEGT. The CDR3 contains 15 residues. V lost 0 bases, J lost 2 bases, and 4 bases stayed unmatched. The CDR3 DNA sequence: TGTGCCAGCAGTGAAGCGCTGCAGGGGGCCTACGAGCAGTACTTC. Protein product: CASSEALQGAYEQYF.

The J gene is TRBJ2-7, the V gene TRBV7-2; TRBD1 matches at 8 bases. The CDR3 runs 15 residues. CDR1 is SGHTA and CDR2 is FQGNSA in the germline V gene. Germline trimming cut 5 bases from V and 4 bases from J; bases unmatched to any gene: 10. Written as DNA, the CDR3 is TGTGCCAGCAGCGGACCCCGGGACAGGACTTACGAGCAGTACTTC. Its translation: CASSGPRDRTYEQYF. Full variable domain (remainder filled in from reference TRBV7-2 and TRBJ2-7): GAGVSQSPSNKVTEKGKDVELRCDPISGHTALYWYRQSLGQGLEFLIYFQGNSAPDKSGLPSDRFSAERTGGSVSTLTIQRTQQEDSAVYLCASSGPRDRTYEQYFGPGTRLTVT.

J is TRBJ1-1 and V is TRBV7-9, with D possibly matching TRBD1 (6 bases). Trimming cost V 2 bases and J 3 bases, with 13 bases left between them. The CDR3 contains 15 residues. Germline V gene sequence: CDR1 SEHNR, CDR2 FQNEAQ (reference sequence). CDR3 in amino acids: CASSLPREGDTEAFF. As DNA, the CDR3 is TGTGCCAGCAGCTTACCCCGGGAGGGGGACACTGAAGCTTTCTTT.

The rearrangement uses TRBV9 and TRBJ2-3; 10 nucleotides align to TRBD2. Losses at the gene ends were 4 bases for V and 4 bases for J; bases not matched to a gene: 21. The CDR3 is 20 residues long. Germline CDR1 reads SGDLS; CDR2 reads YYNGEE. As DNA, the CDR3 is TGTGCCAGCAGCCCTTCTGGAGGCCTAGCGGGAGTTCGAGGCTCAGATACGCAGTATTTT. Protein product: CASSPSGGLAGVRGSDTQYF.

J is TRBJ1-2 and V is TRBV18, with D unresolved. The CDR3 loop spans 13 amino acids. V gave up 2 bases and J gave up 8 bases, with 12 bases separating them. Germline-derived CDR1 and CDR2 are KGHSH and LQKENI. The CDR3 nucleotides are TGTGCCAGCTCACCAGGCGGGCGGGTCGGCTACACCTTC. Translating it yields CASSPGGRVGYTF.

The chain couples TRBV7-6 to TRBJ2-3; the match to TRBD2 covers 8 bases. This CDR3 has 14 amino acids. The germline CDR1 and CDR2 sequences are SGHVS and FNYEAQ. V shed 5 bases and J 2 bases; nucleotides not matched to a gene: 3. CDR3 nucleotide sequence: TGTGCCAGCAGCCCCGGGAGGGACACAGATACGCAGTATTTT. This gives the protein CASSPGRDTDTQYF.

The chain employs TRBV29-1 and TRBJ2-3, with 10 nucleotides matching TRBD2. CDR3 length: 16 residues. Unmatched junction bases numbered 17, after V lost 2 bases and J lost 12 bases. Germline CDR1 is SQVTM and CDR2 is ANQGSEA. CDR3 nucleotides: TGCAGCGTTGAAACACAACCCGGAGGATTAGCGGGAGGACAGTATTTT. This codes for CSVETQPGGLAGGQYF.

The chain combines TRBV30 with TRBJ1-5; 7 nucleotides match TRBD1. V gave up 4 bases and J gave up 1 base; unmatched junction bases: 4. Germline V gene data show CDR1 as GTSNPN and CDR2 as SVGIG (reference sequence). The CDR3 sequence is 14 residues long. The chain's CDR3 is CAWKLGQSNQPQHF. The CDR3 DNA sequence: TGTGCCTGGAAGTTGGGACAGAGCAATCAGCCCCAGCATTTT.

This clone was picked up a small number of times. The chain joins TRBV7-9 to TRBJ2-7; no reliable D call. The CDR3 spans 15 residues. The V end lost 10 bases, the J end lost 4 bases, and 23 bases lay between the germline ends. The V gene's germline CDR1 is SEHNR and CDR2 FQNEAQ (reference sequence). The CDR3 loop reads CATERSSGSRYEQYF. CDR3 DNA sequence: TGTGCCACCGAACGCTCCTCCGGGTCCCGATACGAGCAGTACTTC.

The chain carries TRBV7-2 and TRBJ2-5; tentatively, D is TRBD2 (6 bases). Germline loops: CDR1 SGHTA, CDR2 FQGNSA. V was clipped by 6 bases and J by 5 bases, with 13 bases between them. The CDR3 has 13 amino acids. This chain's CDR3 is CASRRAGGETQYF. The CDR3 DNA sequence: TGTGCCAGCAGACGAGCGGGCGGGGAGACCCAGTACTTC.

The chain uses TRBV20-1 and TRBJ2-3; 12 nucleotides align to TRBD2. This CDR3 is built from 15 residues. With 3 bases clipped from V and 0 bases from J, the junction kept 1 base outside the gene matches. Germline V lookup: CDR1 DFQATT, CDR2 SNEGSKA (reference sequence). The CDR3 protein is CSASLAGGSTDTQYF. The CDR3 coding sequence is TGCAGTGCTAGTCTAGCGGGAGGGAGCACAGATACGCAGTATTTT.